The entry below describes one T cell receptor beta chain. This sample was taken from a study of cytomegalovirus exposure and HLA in healthy donors. The PCR made use of 60 Vbeta and 13 Jbeta primers. The data were produced by immunoSEQ multiplex PCR, yet TCRdb's version contains in-frame clones alone and is incomplete. This sample yields some 120,000 clones, of which 70% to 85% are seen a single time; about 2.7% belongs to the top ten. Sequencing input: PBMCs. This TCR came from a young woman in good health and CMV-seropositive.

The CDR3: CASSKEGGRGSPLHF. The CDR3 nucleotides read TGTGCCAGCAGCAAAGAGGGGGGGAGAGGATCACCCCTCCACTTT. This rearrangement joins TRBV21-1 to TRBJ1-6. TRBV21-1 is an annotated pseudogene. The CDR3 is 15 residues long.